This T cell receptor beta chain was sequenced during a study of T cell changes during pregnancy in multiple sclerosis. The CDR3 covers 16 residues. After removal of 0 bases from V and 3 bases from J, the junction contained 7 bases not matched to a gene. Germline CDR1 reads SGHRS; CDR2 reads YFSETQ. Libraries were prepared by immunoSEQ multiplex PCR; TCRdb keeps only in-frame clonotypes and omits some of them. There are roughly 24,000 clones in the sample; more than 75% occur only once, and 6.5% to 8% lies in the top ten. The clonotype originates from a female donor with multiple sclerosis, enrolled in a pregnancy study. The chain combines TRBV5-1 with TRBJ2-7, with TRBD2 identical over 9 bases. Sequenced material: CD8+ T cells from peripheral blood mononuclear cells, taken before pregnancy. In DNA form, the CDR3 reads TGCGCCAGCAGCTTGGATGGGGCGGGAGGGTTCTACGAGCAGTACTTC. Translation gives CASSLDGAGGFYEQYF.